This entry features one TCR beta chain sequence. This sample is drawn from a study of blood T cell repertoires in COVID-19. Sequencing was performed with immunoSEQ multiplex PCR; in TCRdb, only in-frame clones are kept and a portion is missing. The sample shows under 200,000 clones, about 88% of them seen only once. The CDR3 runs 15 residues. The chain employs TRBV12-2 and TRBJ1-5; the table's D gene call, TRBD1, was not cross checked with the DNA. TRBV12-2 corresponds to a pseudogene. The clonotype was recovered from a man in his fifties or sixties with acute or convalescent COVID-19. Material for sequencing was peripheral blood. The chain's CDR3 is CASRSYVASNQPQHF. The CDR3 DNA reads TGTGCAAGTCGCTCGTACGTGGCAAGCAATCAGCCCCAGCATTTT.